A single sample is the source of the 4 T cell receptor beta chains below, sequenced in a study of T-cell memory formation after mild COVID-19. One entry per CDR3 protein, called by TCRdb with MiXCR from the 5' RACE reads. This repertoire shows over 300,000 distinct CDR3 sequences, 20% found once; its top ten account for roughly a fifth. Sequencing was done on a sample of PBMCs or a T cell subset sorted from them (not recorded which). These receptors all come from a man in his late teens or twenties who had mild COVID-19 (a few samples of this study predate the infection). Cell type and time point are not known.

This clonotype has more than one count but fewer than ten. V and J are TRBV7-2 and TRBJ1-4; D remains unclear. The CDR3 length is 14 residues. V gave up 0 bases and J gave up 8 bases, with 10 bases separating them. From germline, CDR1 is SGHTA and CDR2 FQGNSA. CDR3 nucleotide sequence: TGTGCCAGCAGCTTAGCCCCGACCGCAGAAAAACTGTTTTTT. It codes for CASSLAPTAEKLFF.

The chain carries TRBV7-6 and TRBJ2-2, with D possibly matching TRBD2 (5 bases). This CDR3 is 16 amino acids long. V was trimmed by 1 base and J by 4 bases, leaving 13 bases between them. Germline V gives CDR1 SGHVS, CDR2 FNYEAQ. The CDR3 spells CASSLGPRGSTGELFF. DNA of the CDR3: TGTGCCAGCAGCTTAGGCCCTCGTGGGAGCACCGGGGAGCTGTTTTTT.

This clonotype occurred a few times. The V gene is TRBV27, the J gene TRBJ1-4; unclear D gene. CDR3 length equals 16 residues. Trimming pared 5 bases from V and 10 bases from J, leaving 23 bases between. The germline V gene has CDR1 MNHEY and CDR2 SMNVEV (reference sequence). In DNA form, the CDR3 reads TGTGCCAGCAGTCCACCTGCCGGGAGCGGGGTCGGAAAACTGTTTTTT. Translation: CASSPPAGSGVGKLFF.

This clonotype turned up a few times. The gene calls are TRBV5-1 and TRBJ2-1; no clear D. Germline CDR1 reads SGHRS; CDR2 reads YFSETQ. This CDR3 contains 11 residues. Trimming shortened V by 5 bases and J by 5 bases, and 5 bases separated the two germline ends. The CDR3 nucleotides are TGCGCCAGCAGGTTTAACAATGAGCAGTTCTTC. Amino acids: CASRFNNEQFF.